Below are 9 T cell receptor beta chains sequenced from a single sample in a study of cytomegalovirus exposure and HLA in healthy donors. Assay: immunoSEQ multiplex PCR; the TCRdb copy retains only in-frame clones and omits some. Of roughly 280,000 clones in the sample, 65% to 90% were seen once. Source material: PBMCs. These receptors originate from a woman aged 18-30 years in good health and CMV-seronegative.

This CDR3 reads CASSSRLAGVTQYF. The CDR3 DNA follows: TGTGCCAGCAGTTCCCGACTAGCGGGAGTGACCCAGTACTTC. This chain links TRBV6-5 with TRBJ2-5; 12 bases agree with TRBD2. CDR1 and CDR2 (germline): MNHEY, SVGAGI. This CDR3 region has 14 residues. V lost 4 bases to trimming and J lost 7 bases; unmatched junction nucleotides: 4.

The chain recombines TRBV7-6 with TRBJ1-1, with D maybe TRBD1 (5 bases). Germline CDR1 reads SGHVS; CDR2 reads FNYEAQ. CDR3 size: 15 residues. Trimming stripped 1 base from V and 0 bases from J, with 9 bases between. The CDR3 loop reads CASSLVTVMNTEAFF. For the CDR3, the DNA is TGTGCCAGCAGCTTAGTGACAGTAATGAACACTGAAGCTTTCTTT.

This rearrangement joins TRBV2 to TRBJ2-7; D perhaps matches TRBD1 (5 bases). CDR1 is SNHLY and CDR2 is FYNNEI in the germline V gene. CDR3 size: 15 residues. V was trimmed by 2 bases and J by 4 bases, leaving 15 bases between them. The CDR3 coding sequence is TGTGCCAGCAGTGAATCGAGGCAGGGCGAGTACGAGCAGTACTTC. Residues: CASSESRQGEYEQYF.

The rearrangement uses TRBV5-6 and TRBJ2-2; 8 positions agree with TRBD1. CDR1 SGHDT and CDR2 YYEEEE come from the germline V gene. The CDR3 is 15 amino acids. J was trimmed by 7 bases and V by 2 bases; bases with no gene match: 7. CDR3 loop: CASSFGQGGFGELFF. Written as DNA, the CDR3 is TGTGCCAGCAGCTTTGGACAGGGAGGTTTCGGGGAGCTGTTTTTT. The full variable domain, rest sourced from reference TRBV5-6 and TRBJ2-2, is DAGVTQSPTHLIKTRGQQVTLRCSPKSGHDTVSWYQQALGQGPQFIFQYYEEEERQRGNFPDRFSGHQFPNYSSELNVNALLLGDSALYLCASSFGQGGFGELFFGEGSRLTVL.

J is TRBJ2-5 and V is TRBV4-1; maybe TRBD2 (8 bases). V was trimmed by 4 bases and J by 3 bases, leaving 18 bases between them. CDR1 and CDR2 from the germline V gene are MGHRA and YSYEKL. The CDR3 spans 16 residues. CDR3 sequence reads: CASSLTGGDREETQYF. CDR3 sequence (DNA): TGCGCCAGCAGCCTAACCGGGGGGGACAGAGAAGAGACCCAGTACTTC.

The chain is built from TRBV29-1 and TRBJ1-1, with a possible D match to TRBD1 (6 bases). The CDR3 totals 12 residues. V lost 4 bases to trimming and J lost 1 base, with 7 bases between them. CDR1 and CDR2 from the germline V gene are SQVTM and ANQGSEA. The CDR3 sequence is CSVGRGNTEAFF. As DNA, the CDR3 is TGCAGCGTTGGCAGGGGGAACACTGAAGCTTTCTTT. The whole variable domain, remainder taken from reference TRBV29-1 and TRBJ1-1, is SAVISQKPSRDICQRGTSLTIQCQVDSQVTMMFWYRQQPGQSLTLIATANQGSEATYESGFVIDKFPISRPNLTFSTLTVSNMSPEDSSIYLCSVGRGNTEAFFGQGTRLTVV.

V and J are TRBV6-1 and TRBJ2-3, with D possibly being TRBD1 (5 bases). Trimming cost V 5 bases and J 3 bases, with 9 bases left between them. The CDR3 consists of 13 residues. The germline V gene has CDR1 MNHNS and CDR2 SASEGT. The CDR3 DNA reads as TGTGCCAGCAGTTCCCAGGGTACAGATACGCAGTATTTT. It translates to CASSSQGTDTQYF.

This clone was seen only once. The genes are TRBV9 and TRBJ1-1, with 9 bases aligning to TRBD1. CDR1 SGDLS and CDR2 YYNGEE come from the germline V gene. V lost 3 bases to trimming and J lost 5 bases; unmatched junction nucleotides: 8. The CDR3 contains 15 residues. Here the CDR3 DNA reads TGTGCCAGCAGCGGATTACAGGGGGCCTGGACTGAAGCTTTCTTT. Residues: CASSGLQGAWTEAFF.

The chain combines TRBV25-1 with TRBJ2-3; 9 positions agree with TRBD1. After removal of 6 bases from V and 5 bases from J, the junction contained 9 bases not matched to a gene. Germline assignment: CDR1 MGHDK and CDR2 SYGVNS. The CDR3 consists of 15 residues. The CDR3, as DNA: TGTGCCAGCAGGGACAACAGGGGGCGCGGAGATACGCAGTATTTT. Residues: CASRDNRGRGDTQYF.